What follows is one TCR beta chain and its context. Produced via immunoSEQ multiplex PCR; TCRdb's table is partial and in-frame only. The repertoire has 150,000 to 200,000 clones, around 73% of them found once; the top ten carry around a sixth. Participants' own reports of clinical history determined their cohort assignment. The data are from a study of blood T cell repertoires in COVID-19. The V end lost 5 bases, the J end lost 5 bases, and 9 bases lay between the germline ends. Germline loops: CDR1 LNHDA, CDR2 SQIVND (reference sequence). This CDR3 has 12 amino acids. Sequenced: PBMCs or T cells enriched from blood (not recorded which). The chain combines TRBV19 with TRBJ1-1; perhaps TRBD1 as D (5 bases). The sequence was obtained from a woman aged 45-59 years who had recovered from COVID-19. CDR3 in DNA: TGTGCCAGTAGTGGGAGGGGAACTGAAGCTTTCTTT. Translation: CASSGRGTEAFF.